Presented here are 9 T cell receptor beta chains from one specimen sequenced in a study of monozygotic twins with cystic fibrosis. Generated by immunoSEQ multiplex PCR, the TCRdb table keeps only in-frame clones and is missing some. The sample carries about 36,000 clones, around 82% recorded once. The sequencing sample was made of blood. All receptors derive from a girl aged 2 to 10 with cystic fibrosis.

The V gene is TRBV7-9, the J gene TRBJ2-1; 9 nucleotides line up with TRBD1. There are 15 residues in the CDR3. The V gene's germline CDR1 is SEHNR and CDR2 FQNEAQ (reference sequence). After removal of 5 bases from V and 4 bases from J, the junction contained 6 bases not matched to a gene. The CDR3 nucleotides are TGTGCCAGCAGCCGGGACAGGGTCGGGTACAATGAGCAGTTCTTC. Its translation is CASSRDRVGYNEQFF.

The V gene is TRBV30, the J gene TRBJ2-2, with a tentative D call TRBD1 (6 bases). CDR1 is GTSNPN and CDR2 is SVGIG in the germline V gene (reference sequence). This CDR3 spans 15 amino acids. Trimming removed 0 bases at V and 6 bases at J, with 14 bases between. Here the CDR3 reads CAWSVILQGSGELFF. The CDR3 DNA reads as TGTGCCTGGAGTGTCATACTCCAGGGGTCCGGGGAGCTGTTTTTT.

CDR3 sequence (DNA): TGCGCCAGCAGCTTACAGGGTCAGGGGATCTATGGCTACACCTTC. Translation gives CASSLQGQGIYGYTF. This rearrangement joins TRBV5-1 to TRBJ1-2; a possible D gene is TRBD1 (6 bases). With 2 bases removed from V and 4 bases from J, the gap between germline ends came to 15 bases. This CDR3 is built from 15 residues. CDR1 SGHRS and CDR2 YFSETQ come from the germline V gene.

This chain joins TRBV30 and TRBJ2-3; no definite D call. The germline V gene encodes CDR1 GTSNPN and CDR2 SVGIG (reference sequence). The CDR3 runs to 14 residues. With 8 bases removed from V and 5 bases from J, the gap between germline ends came to 20 bases. In DNA form, the CDR3 reads TGTGCCGAAAGTGGGCGAATGTCCGGAGATACGCAGTATTTT. Amino acid sequence: CAESGRMSGDTQYF.

This sequence joins TRBV15 and TRBJ1-5; no definite D call. Germline-derived CDR1 and CDR2 are LNHNV and YYDKDF (reference sequence). The V end lost 0 bases, the J end lost 1 base, and 10 bases lay between the germline ends. The CDR3 has 16 residues. Here the CDR3 DNA reads TGTGCCACCAGCAGAGATGGGGTAGTGAGCAATCAGCCCCAGCATTTT. It translates to CATSRDGVVSNQPQHF.

The chain couples TRBV5-1 to TRBJ2-7, with TRBD1 as a possible D gene (7 bases). The CDR3 sequence is 15 residues long. V was cut by 3 bases and J by 0 bases, with 13 bases left in between. Germline V gene lookup returns CDR1 SGHRS and CDR2 YFSETQ. CDR3 DNA: TGCGCCAGCAGCTCCCAGGGGGGACTCTCCTACGAGCAGTACTTC. Protein product: CASSSQGGLSYEQYF.

The chain joins TRBV9 to TRBJ2-7, with D hard to call. CDR1 is SGDLS, CDR2 YYNGEE, per germline. Trimming removed 0 bases from V and 4 bases from J, with 11 bases in between. The CDR3 covers 14 residues. CDR3 nucleotide sequence: TGTGCCAGCAGCGTAGAACCGGACGGGTACGAGCAGTACTTC. Protein product: CASSVEPDGYEQYF.

The CDR3, as DNA: TGTGCCAGCAGCCACGGGAGACTAGCTGGGGTGGAGACCCAGTACTTC. Protein product: CASSHGRLAGVETQYF. The V gene is TRBV7-9, the J gene TRBJ2-5, with 7 bases identical to TRBD2. Germline assignment: CDR1 SEHNR and CDR2 FQNEAQ (reference sequence). The CDR3 is made up of 16 amino acids. Losses at the gene ends were 5 bases for V and 5 bases for J; bases not matched to a gene: 14.

This chain links TRBV5-6 with TRBJ1-2; D gene ambiguous. The V and J ends lost 1 base and 1 base respectively, with 11 bases between them. Germline V gives CDR1 SGHDT, CDR2 YYEEEE. The CDR3 has 15 amino acids. CDR3 region: CASSLFGGNNYGYTF. Written as DNA, the CDR3 is TGTGCCAGCAGCTTGTTTGGTGGAAATAACTATGGCTACACCTTC.